The 16 T cell receptor beta chains below come from one sample, sequenced in a study of blood T cell repertoires in COVID-19. The method was immunoSEQ multiplex PCR; TCRdb's version includes in-frame clones alone and lacks a portion of them. The sample has under 300,000 clones, more than 85% seen once. The sample comprised PBMCs or T cells enriched from blood (not recorded which). These receptors were collected from a man aged 35 to 55 who had recovered from COVID-19.

The chain uses TRBV28 and TRBJ1-2, with D unresolved. CDR1 and CDR2 (germline): MDHEN, SYDVKM. This CDR3 is 12 amino acids long. The ends were cut back, 8 bases at V and 3 bases at J, with 10 bases in the middle. The CDR3: CASGESYYGYTF. In DNA, the CDR3 is TGTGCCAGCGGAGAGAGTTACTATGGCTACACCTTC.

The V call is TRBV7-2, the J call TRBJ2-3, with 7 bases that match TRBD2. The CDR3 runs to 15 residues. The V gene end was trimmed by 5 bases and the J gene end by 2 bases; junction bases not matched to a gene: 7. Per germline, CDR1 SGHTA and CDR2 FQGNSA. As DNA, the CDR3 is TGTGCCAGCAGCCGGGAGGACTACCTCACAGATACGCAGTATTTT. This sequence encodes CASSREDYLTDTQYF.

This chain connects TRBV19 to TRBJ2-5; maybe TRBD2 (6 bases). The germline V gene has CDR1 LNHDA and CDR2 SQIVND (reference sequence). The CDR3 loop spans 13 amino acids. Trimming cost V 4 bases and J 1 base, with 7 bases left between them. The CDR3 DNA is TGTGCCAGTAGTAGCGGGGTCCAAGAGACCCAGTACTTC. Its protein is CASSSGVQETQYF.

This clone was counted a single time. V is TRBV6-5 and J is TRBJ1-6; D is unresolved. Germline CDR1 and CDR2: MNHEY and SVGAGI. This CDR3 spans 15 amino acids. Trimming removed 2 bases from V and 0 bases from J, with 5 bases in between. Written as DNA, the CDR3 is TGTGCCAGCAGTTACGTAAACTCCTATAATTCACCCCTCCACTTT. It specifies CASSYVNSYNSPLHF.

The chain couples TRBV7-2 to TRBJ2-3; 9 nucleotides align to TRBD2. The germline CDR1 and CDR2 sequences are SGHTA and FQGNSA. This CDR3 comprises 15 residues. The V gene end was trimmed by 11 bases and the J gene end by 1 base; junction bases not matched to a gene: 10. The CDR3 DNA reads TGTGCCGTCAGCGGGGGGATCAGAGGCACAGATACGCAGTATTTT. Translating gives CAVSGGIRGTDTQYF.

This clone was detected once. V and J are TRBV6-5 and TRBJ1-3, with D unclear. V was cut by 3 bases and J by 9 bases, with 6 bases left in between. This CDR3 is built from 11 residues. CDR1 and CDR2 from the germline V gene are MNHEY and SVGAGI. The CDR3 DNA sequence: TGTGCCAGCAGTTATCGCGGCACCATATATTTT. Amino acid sequence: CASSYRGTIYF.

This clone was observed once. The genes are TRBV3-1 (or the pseudogene TRBV3-2) and TRBJ1-1; 7 nucleotides match TRBD1. V trimming: 10 bases; J trimming: 4 bases; junction bases outside the gene matches: 6. The CDR3 has 12 amino acids. Germline values: CDR1 LGHDT, CDR2 YNNKEL (reference sequence). CDR3 sequence (DNA): TGTGCCACTACAGGGGCGGCCACTGAAGCTTTCTTT. The encoded protein is CATTGAATEAFF.

This chain links TRBV11-2 with TRBJ1-6; D is unresolved. The germline V gene has CDR1 SGHAT and CDR2 FQNNGV. The CDR3 has 15 residues. Trimming took 2 bases from V and 6 from J, leaving 11 bases between them. CDR3 in amino acids: CASSLSGRFNSPLHF. The CDR3 region has the DNA TGTGCCAGCAGCTTAAGTGGCAGGTTTAATTCACCCCTCCACTTT.

The chain recombines TRBV19 with TRBJ2-4; D is unclear. The CDR3 consists of 15 residues. Germline V lookup: CDR1 LNHDA, CDR2 SQIVND (reference sequence). V lost 10 bases, J lost 3 bases, and 19 bases lay in between. The CDR3 loop is CATLEHQNYKNIQYF. In DNA form, the CDR3 reads TGTGCCACCTTGGAGCACCAAAACTACAAAAACATTCAGTACTTC.

V gene TRBV4-1 combines with J gene TRBJ2-1, with TRBD2 matching over 11 bases. In germline, CDR1 is MGHRA, CDR2 YSYEKL. This CDR3 comprises 16 residues. Unmatched junction bases numbered 4, after V lost 0 bases and J lost 6 bases. The CDR3: CASSQEASGGFNEQFF. The CDR3 DNA is TGCGCCAGCAGCCAAGAGGCTAGCGGGGGGTTCAATGAGCAGTTCTTC.

Comments on this clone: One junction end does not reproduce the germline sequence, and a read error may be involved. This chain joins TRBV12-3 or TRBV12-4 and TRBJ2-7, with 10 positions matching TRBD1. The CDR3 runs to 11 residues. CDR3 DNA: TGTGCCAGCAGTTTAGGGGACAGGGGTTTTTTC. Translated, it gives CASSLGDRGFF.

This chain joins TRBV3-1 (or the pseudogene TRBV3-2) and TRBJ2-2, with TRBD1 matching 9 bases. Germline trimming cut 1 base from V and 0 bases from J; bases unmatched to any gene: 6. The length of the CDR3 is 18 residues. CDR1 is LGHDT, CDR2 YNNKEL, per germline (reference sequence). CDR3 coding DNA: TGTGCCAGCAGCCAAGGGACAGGGGATAGGCCGAACACCGGGGAGCTGTTTTTT. This codes for CASSQGTGDRPNTGELFF.

This chain joins TRBV7-2 and TRBJ2-3; 13 bases are shared with TRBD2. V lost 6 bases and J lost 4; bases outside the gene matches: 7. Germline V gives CDR1 SGHTA, CDR2 FQGNSA. The CDR3 length is 16 residues. CDR3 in DNA: TGTGCCAGCAGTCATAGACTAGCGGGAGGACCAGATACGCAGTATTTT. It encodes CASSHRLAGGPDTQYF.

This chain joins TRBV5-6 and TRBJ2-1; 12 nucleotides match TRBD1. Per germline, CDR1 SGHDT and CDR2 YYEEEE. The CDR3 runs to 15 residues. V was clipped by 3 bases and J by 9 bases; unmatched bases: 7. CDR3 bases: TGTGCCAGCAGCTGGAGGGGGACAGGGGGCGTTGAGCAGTTCTTC. Translating it yields CASSWRGTGGVEQFF. Full variable domain (outside the CDR3, taken from reference TRBV5-6 and TRBJ2-1): DAGVTQSPTHLIKTRGQQVTLRCSPKSGHDTVSWYQQALGQGPQFIFQYYEEEERQRGNFPDRFSGHQFPNYSSELNVNALLLGDSALYLCASSWRGTGGVEQFFGPGTRLTVL.

The chain is built from TRBV29-1 and TRBJ2-4; possible D gene TRBD1, 5 bases. CDR3 length equals 14 residues. V dropped 1 base and J dropped 8 bases, with 15 bases sitting between them. Germline V gives CDR1 SQVTM, CDR2 ANQGSEA. The CDR3 region is CSVEGGAGPDIQYF. The CDR3, as DNA: TGCAGCGTTGAAGGTGGGGCAGGCCCTGACATTCAGTACTTC.

The chain couples TRBV7-2 to TRBJ2-7; TRBD2 matches at 7 bases. V shed 1 base, J shed 3 bases, and the junction held 6 bases outside the gene matches. The CDR3 is made up of 15 amino acids. Germline values: CDR1 SGHTA, CDR2 FQGNSA. The CDR3 is CASSLGSGIIYEQYF. The CDR3 DNA reads TGTGCCAGCAGCTTAGGGAGCGGGATCATCTACGAGCAGTACTTC. Full variable domain (missing parts from reference TRBV7-2 and TRBJ2-7): GAGVSQSPSNKVTEKGKDVELRCDPISGHTALYWYRQSLGQGLEFLIYFQGNSAPDKSGLPSDRFSAERTGGSVSTLTIQRTQQEDSAVYLCASSLGSGIIYEQYFGPGTRLTVT.